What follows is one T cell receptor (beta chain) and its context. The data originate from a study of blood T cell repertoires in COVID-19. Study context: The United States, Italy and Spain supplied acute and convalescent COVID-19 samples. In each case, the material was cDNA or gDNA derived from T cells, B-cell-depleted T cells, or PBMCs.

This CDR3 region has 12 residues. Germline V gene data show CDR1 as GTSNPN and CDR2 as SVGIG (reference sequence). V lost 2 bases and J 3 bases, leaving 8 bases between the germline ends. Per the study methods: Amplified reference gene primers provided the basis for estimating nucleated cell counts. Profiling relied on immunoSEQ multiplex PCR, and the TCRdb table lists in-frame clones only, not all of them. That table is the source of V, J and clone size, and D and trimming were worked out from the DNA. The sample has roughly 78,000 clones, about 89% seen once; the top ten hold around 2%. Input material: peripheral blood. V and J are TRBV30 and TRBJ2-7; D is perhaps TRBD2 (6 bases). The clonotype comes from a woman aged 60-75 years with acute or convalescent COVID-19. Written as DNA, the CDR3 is TGTGCCTGGAGTCGGGACTTCTACGAGCAGTACTTC. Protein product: CAWSRDFYEQYF.